Listed below are T cell receptor beta chains from one sample, sequenced in a study of cytomegalovirus exposure and HLA in healthy donors. Repertoires were generated with immunoSEQ multiplex PCR, while TCRdb's copy carries only in-frame clones and drops some. Of about 120,000 clones detected, approximately 77% appear once; the ten largest clones hold about 4.9%. The sequenced sample was PBMCs. All receptors derive from a man in his fifties in good health and CMV-seropositive. The CDR3 runs from the conserved cysteine through the conserved F or W. The order of the fields is J gene, clone size, D gene, V gene, CDR3 protein, CDR3 DNA. A D gene is named only where the DNA matches it firmly. Clone size is given for some rows only: seen once, a few or many times, or a class if the clone is expanded.

J gene: TRBJ1-1
clone size: NA
D gene: NA
V gene: TRBV2
CDR3 protein: CASRPGNTEAFF
CDR3 DNA: TGTGCCAGCAGGCCCGGGAACACTGAAGCTTTCTTT

J gene: TRBJ1-1
clone size: NA
D gene: NA
V gene: TRBV29-1
CDR3 protein: CSVDRERSEAFF
CDR3 DNA: TGCAGCGTTGACCGGGAGCGATCTGAAGCTTTCTTT

J gene: TRBJ2-7
clone size: NA
D gene: NA
V gene: TRBV6-5
CDR3 protein: CASSYSGRWKDYEQYF
CDR3 DNA: TGTGCCAGCAGTTACTCGGGGCGGTGGAAGGACTACGAGCAGTACTTC

J gene: TRBJ1-1
clone size: NA
D gene: NA
V gene: TRBV16
CDR3 protein: CASSREGNTEAFF
CDR3 DNA: TGTGCCAGCAGCCGCGAGGGGAACACTGAAGCTTTCTTT

J gene: TRBJ1-2
clone size: once
D gene: TRBD1
V gene: TRBV6-5
CDR3 protein: CASSSRLTGGSLGYTF
CDR3 DNA: TGTGCCAGCAGTTCCCGACTGACAGGGGGTTCACTGGGCTACACCTTC

J gene: TRBJ2-2
clone size: NA
D gene: TRBD2
V gene: TRBV4-1
CDR3 protein: CASSQGLGGTGELFF
CDR3 DNA: TGCGCCAGCAGCCAGGGACTAGGAGGCACCGGGGAGCTGTTTTTT

J gene: TRBJ2-7
clone size: NA
D gene: TRBD1
V gene: TRBV6-5
CDR3 protein: CASNRQGVSYEQYF
CDR3 DNA: TGTGCCAGCAATAGACAGGGGGTTTCCTACGAGCAGTACTTC

J gene: TRBJ2-5
clone size: NA
D gene: NA
V gene: TRBV19
CDR3 protein: CASSIVTTGQETQYF
CDR3 DNA: TGTGCCAGTAGTATAGTGACGACGGGACAAGAGACCCAGTACTTC

J gene: TRBJ1-1
clone size: NA
D gene: NA
V gene: TRBV19
CDR3 protein: CASRSTTGFLNTEAFF
CDR3 DNA: TGTGCCAGTAGGAGCACCACAGGGTTTCTTAACACTGAAGCTTTCTTT

J gene: TRBJ1-6
clone size: once
D gene: TRBD1
V gene: TRBV5-1
CDR3 protein: CASSPRTGSSSYNSPLHF
CDR3 DNA: TGCGCCAGCAGCCCCAGGACAGGGTCTAGCTCCTATAATTCACCCCTCCACTTT

J gene: TRBJ2-7
clone size: NA
D gene: TRBD2
V gene: TRBV28
CDR3 protein: CASSWGTSQSYEQYF
CDR3 DNA: TGTGCCAGCAGTTGGGGGACTAGTCAATCCTACGAGCAGTACTTC

J gene: TRBJ2-7
clone size: NA
D gene: NA
V gene: TRBV2
CDR3 protein: CASKDLGGSYEQYF
CDR3 DNA: TGTGCCAGCAAAGACCTCGGGGGTTCCTACGAGCAGTACTTC